What follows describes a single T cell receptor (beta chain). The data were taken from a study of blood T cell repertoires in COVID-19. Study as a whole: Acute-phase and convalescent COVID-19 samples originated in the United States, Italy and Spain. T cells, B-cell-depleted T cells, or PBMCs supplied cDNA or gDNA.

Original handling: Reference gene primer amplification gave nucleated cell count estimates. The protocol was immunoSEQ multiplex PCR, while the TCRdb copy is restricted to in-frame clones and leaves out a portion. That table gives V, J and clone size, and the DNA gave D and trimming. Seen here are about 300,000 clones, around 90% observed once, and the top ten hold over 1%. The sequence derives from a man between 65 and 85 years old with acute or convalescent COVID-19. Sequenced material: peripheral blood.

CDR3 sequence reads: CARQGKVNEQFF. DNA for the CDR3: TGTGCCAGACAGGGAAAGGTGAATGAGCAGTTCTTC. The J gene is TRBJ2-1, the V gene TRBV6-7; D is possibly TRBD1 (6 bases). TRBV6-7 is an ORF; its function is uncertain. This CDR3 has 12 residues. V was shortened by 9 bases and J by 7 bases, with 13 bases between the two germline ends.